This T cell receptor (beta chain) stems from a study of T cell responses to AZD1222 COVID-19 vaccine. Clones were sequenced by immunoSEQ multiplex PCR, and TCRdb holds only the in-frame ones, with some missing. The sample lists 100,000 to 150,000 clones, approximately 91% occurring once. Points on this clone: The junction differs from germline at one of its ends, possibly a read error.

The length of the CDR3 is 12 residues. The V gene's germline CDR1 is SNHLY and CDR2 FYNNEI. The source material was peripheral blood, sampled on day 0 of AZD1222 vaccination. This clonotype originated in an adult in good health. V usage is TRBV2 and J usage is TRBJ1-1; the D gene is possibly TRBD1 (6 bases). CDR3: CGSGRPDSEAFF. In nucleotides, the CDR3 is TGTGGCAGCGGTCGGCCGGACAGTGAAGCTTTCTTT.